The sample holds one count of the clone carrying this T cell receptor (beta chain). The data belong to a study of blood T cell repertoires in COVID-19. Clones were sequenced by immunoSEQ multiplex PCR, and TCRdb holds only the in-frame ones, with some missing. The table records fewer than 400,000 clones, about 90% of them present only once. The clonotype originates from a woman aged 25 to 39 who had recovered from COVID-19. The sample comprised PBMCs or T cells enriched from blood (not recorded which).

The CDR3 loop is CSVEDLGRGQGGYTF. In nucleotides, the CDR3 is TGCAGCGTTGAAGATCTTGGCAGGGGGCAAGGTGGCTACACCTTC. This rearrangement joins TRBV29-1 to TRBJ1-2, with 8 bases lining up with TRBD1. The trim removed 0 bases at V and 7 bases at J, leaving 10 bases unmatched. This CDR3 is built from 15 residues. Per germline, CDR1 SQVTM and CDR2 ANQGSEA.